The 25 T cell receptor beta chains below come from one sample, sequenced in a study of T cell clonotyping in hematopoietic cell transplantation. TCRdb keeps only in-frame clones here, not all; method: immunoSEQ multiplex PCR. This repertoire shows 30,000 to 45,000 clones, over 70% found once; its top ten account for approximately 2%. The sample comprised peripheral blood mononuclear cells. The receptors were sampled from a woman in her thirties or forties in good health. Some clones in this sample may be carry-over from other donors' samples.

Regarding this clone: An end of the junction does not agree with germline; a read error may underlie this. J is TRBJ2-7 and V is TRBV28, with 7 positions matching TRBD1. Germline assignment: CDR1 MDHEN and CDR2 SYDVKM. This CDR3 contains 14 residues. The CDR3 spells CASSFRDRGAPLRF. The CDR3 nucleotides are TGTGCCAGCAGTTTCCGGGACAGAGGAGCCCCTTTGCGCTTC.

The CDR3 loop reads CATPGGQGYGYTF. The CDR3 nucleotides are TGTGCCACCCCGGGAGGGCAGGGGTATGGCTACACCTTC. This chain uses TRBV5-4 with TRBJ1-2; possibly TRBD1 for D (6 bases). This CDR3 region has 13 residues. Germline CDR1 SGHNT, CDR2 YYREEE (reference sequence). The V end lost 9 bases, the J end lost 5 bases, and 17 bases lay between the germline ends. Filled out from reference TRBV5-4 and TRBJ1-2, the complete variable domain reads ETGVTQSPTHLIKTRGQQVTLRCSSQSGHNTVSWYQQALGQGPQFIFQYYREEENGRGNFPPRFSGLQFPNYSSELNVNALELDDSALYLCATPGGQGYGYTFGSGTRLTVV.

The gene calls are TRBV5-5 and TRBJ1-4; 8 nucleotides agree with TRBD1. V lost 3 bases to trimming and J lost 6 bases; unmatched junction nucleotides: 4. Germline assignment: CDR1 SGHKS and CDR2 YYEKEE (reference sequence). CDR3 length: 14 residues. Written as DNA, the CDR3 is TGTGCCAGCAGCTCTGGACAGGGTGATGAAAAACTGTTTTTT. It specifies CASSSGQGDEKLFF.

This clone showed up just once. This sequence joins TRBV29-1 and TRBJ2-2; 9 positions match TRBD2. This CDR3 is built from 16 residues. Germline V gene sequence: CDR1 SQVTM, CDR2 ANQGSEA. V gave up 0 bases and J gave up 1 base; unmatched junction bases: 3. CDR3 in DNA: TGCAGCGTTGAAGATCTGACTAGCGGGAACACCGGGGAGCTGTTTTTT. Protein: CSVEDLTSGNTGELFF.

The chain couples TRBV7-2 to TRBJ2-5; D not certain. Germline CDR1 SGHTA, CDR2 FQGNSA. V gave up 1 base and J gave up 2 bases, with 8 bases separating them. There are 14 residues in the CDR3. CDR3 region: CASSLEGAQETQYF. The CDR3 nucleotides are TGTGCCAGCAGCTTAGAGGGTGCTCAAGAGACCCAGTACTTC.

This clone has a single count. This chain connects TRBV5-6 to TRBJ2-3; tentative D call: TRBD2 (6 bases). The CDR3 consists of 15 residues. V was pared by 4 bases and J by 6 bases, with 18 bases between. From germline, CDR1 is SGHDT and CDR2 YYEEEE. The CDR3 coding sequence is TGTGCCAGCAGCAATAGCGGAACTCTGGGGGATACGCAGTATTTT. Protein sequence: CASSNSGTLGDTQYF.

This chain links TRBV29-1 with TRBJ2-7; D possibly matches TRBD1 or TRBD2 (5 bases each). Germline CDR1 is SQVTM and CDR2 is ANQGSEA. The CDR3 totals 12 residues. Trimming pared 6 bases from V and 3 bases from J, leaving 12 bases between. The CDR3 nucleotides are TGCAGCGTCGCCCGGGACGGCTACGAGCAGTACTTC. This sequence encodes CSVARDGYEQYF.

This chain connects TRBV30 to TRBJ2-2; D is uncertain. V lost 1 base and J lost 4, with 7 bases in between. Germline CDR1 and CDR2: GTSNPN and SVGIG (reference sequence). The CDR3 sequence is 13 residues long. The CDR3 region is CAWSATATGELFF. Here the CDR3 DNA reads TGTGCCTGGAGTGCTACAGCCACCGGGGAGCTGTTTTTT.

V usage is TRBV19 and J usage is TRBJ1-4; D gene ambiguous. Germline V lookup: CDR1 LNHDA, CDR2 SQIVND (reference sequence). V was pared by 5 bases and J by 2 bases, with 9 bases between. This CDR3 contains 14 residues. The CDR3 is CASSHDWTNEKLFF. In nucleotides, the CDR3 is TGTGCCAGTAGTCACGACTGGACTAATGAAAAACTGTTTTTT.

The gene calls are TRBV28 and TRBJ2-7; no definite D call. Germline lookup yields CDR1 MDHEN and CDR2 SYDVKM. The length of the CDR3 is 15 residues. V shed 2 bases and J shed 3 bases, with 14 bases lying between them. CDR3 amino acids: CASSLPSAGSYEQYF. The CDR3 coding sequence is TGTGCCAGCAGTTTACCCTCGGCAGGAAGCTACGAGCAGTACTTC.

The rearrangement joins TRBV28 to TRBJ2-7; D not certain. The CDR3 sequence is 15 residues long. Germline CDR1 MDHEN, CDR2 SYDVKM. The germline V and J ends were trimmed by 6 bases and 6 bases, with 21 bases remaining between them. The CDR3 nucleotides read TGTGCCAGCAGACTCTCGGGCACCGTCAAGGGCGAGCAGTACTTC. Translated, it gives CASRLSGTVKGEQYF.

V usage is TRBV29-1 and J usage is TRBJ1-4; TRBD1 agrees at 7 bases. The CDR3 extends over 13 amino acids. The germline CDR1 and CDR2 sequences are SQVTM and ANQGSEA. J was trimmed by 7 bases and V by 6 bases; bases with no gene match: 8. Here the CDR3 DNA reads TGCAGCGTCGGGGACAGCGATACTGAAAAACTGTTTTTT. Protein sequence: CSVGDSDTEKLFF. The full variable domain, in which reference TRBV29-1 and TRBJ1-4 provide the parts outside the CDR3, is SAVISQKPSRDICQRGTSLTIQCQVDSQVTMMFWYRQQPGQSLTLIATANQGSEATYESGFVIDKFPISRPNLTFSTLTVSNMSPEDSSIYLCSVGDSDTEKLFFGSGTQLSVL.

J is TRBJ2-7 and V is TRBV6-8; D ambiguous. Trimming left V 2 bases short and J 4 bases short, with 18 bases between. CDR1 is MNHGY and CDR2 is SAAAGT in the germline V gene. The CDR3 is 16 residues long. CDR3 residues: CASSYLPRYEDYEQYF. The DNA of the CDR3 is TGTGCCAGCAGTTACCTCCCTCGGTATGAGGATTACGAGCAGTACTTC.

The chain joins TRBV7-3 to TRBJ1-2; 7 bases line up with TRBD1. J lost 5 bases, V lost 5 bases, and 5 bases had no gene match. CDR1 is SGHTA, CDR2 FQGTGA, per germline. The CDR3 has 13 amino acids. DNA for the CDR3: TGTGCCAGCAGCCTTGAACAGGGGTATGGCTACACCTTC. Translating gives CASSLEQGYGYTF. Complete variable domain (other parts from reference TRBV7-3 and TRBJ1-2): GAGVSQTPSNKVTEKGKYVELRCDPISGHTALYWYRQSLGQGPEFLIYFQGTGAADDSGLPNDRFFAVRPEGSVSTLKIQRTERGDSAVYLCASSLEQGYGYTFGSGTRLTVV.

This clone occurred a few times. The gene calls are TRBV2 and TRBJ2-2, with D perhaps matching TRBD2 (6 bases). Trimming cost V 9 bases and J 3 bases, with 14 bases left between them. The germline V gene encodes CDR1 SNHLY and CDR2 FYNNEI. The CDR3 sequence is 14 residues long. The DNA for the CDR3 is TGTGCCAGGAGTCGGGGGAAGGACACCGGGGAGCTGTTTTTT. Translated: CARSRGKDTGELFF.

This chain links TRBV7-2 with TRBJ2-2; D uncertain. Between the trimmed V and J ends, which lost 5 bases and 6 bases, there was a span of 7 bases. Per the germline V gene, CDR1 is SGHTA and CDR2 is FQGNSA. This CDR3 contains 12 residues. The CDR3 region is CASSLRSGELFF. The CDR3 coding sequence is TGTGCCAGCAGCCTAAGATCCGGGGAGCTGTTTTTT.

The chain uses TRBV6-5 and TRBJ2-7; 9 nucleotides agree with TRBD2. Looked up from germline, CDR1 is MNHEY and CDR2 is SVGAGI. The CDR3 has 15 amino acids. V shed 0 bases and J 2 bases; nucleotides not matched to a gene: 2. The CDR3 protein is CASSYSIAGAYEQYF. The CDR3 DNA is TGTGCCAGCAGTTACTCGATAGCGGGGGCCTACGAGCAGTACTTC.

CDR3 amino acids: CASSQDPGGEPYEQYF. As DNA, the CDR3 is TGTGCCAGCAGCCAAGATCCGGGCGGGGAACCCTACGAGCAGTACTTC. This rearrangement joins TRBV4-2 to TRBJ2-7, with D possibly being TRBD2 (6 bases). Trimming pared 0 bases from V and 2 bases from J, leaving 14 bases between. CDR3 length: 16 residues. Germline V CDR1 and CDR2: LGHNA, YNFKEQ.

The rearrangement uses TRBV7-8 and TRBJ2-7; D gene unclear. The germline gives CDR1 SGHVS, CDR2 FQNEAQ. The CDR3 runs 15 residues. The V end was cut by 5 bases, the J end by 2 bases, with 16 bases between. CDR3 in DNA: TGTGCCAGCAGCCCCTTCACGTCCTCACCCTACGAGCAGTACTTC. Encoded protein: CASSPFTSSPYEQYF.

The rearrangement joins TRBV28 to TRBJ2-7; 9 nucleotides align to TRBD1. In germline, CDR1 is MDHEN, CDR2 SYDVKM. The CDR3 loop spans 16 amino acids. Trimming removed 2 bases from V and 2 bases from J; junction bases left unmatched: 7. The CDR3 DNA follows: TGTGCCAGCAGTTTAAATCCCGGGACAGGGCCCTACGAGCAGTACTTC. Translating it yields CASSLNPGTGPYEQYF.

The J gene is TRBJ2-3, the V gene TRBV27, with 7 nucleotides matching TRBD1. J gave up 4 bases and V 5 bases, and 9 bases lay outside the gene matches. From germline, CDR1 is MNHEY and CDR2 SMNVEV (reference sequence). CDR3 length equals 15 residues. The CDR3 DNA reads TGTGCCAGCAGTCGAACGGGACAGCGATCAGATACGCAGTATTTT. This gives the protein CASSRTGQRSDTQYF.

The V and J genes are TRBV4-3 and TRBJ2-2; the D is unclear. The ends were cut back, 0 bases at V and 3 bases at J, with 2 bases in the middle. The CDR3 is 13 amino acids. Per the germline V gene, CDR1 is LGHNA and CDR2 is YSLEER. The CDR3 sequence: CASSQEYTGELFF. CDR3 nucleotide sequence: TGCGCCAGCAGCCAAGAATACACCGGGGAGCTGTTTTTT.

The chain joins TRBV19 to TRBJ1-3, with D hard to call. Germline V lookup: CDR1 LNHDA, CDR2 SQIVND (reference sequence). V lost 9 bases to trimming and J lost 8 bases, with 8 bases between them. The length of the CDR3 is 10 residues. The CDR3: CASLGDTIYF. The CDR3 DNA is TGTGCCAGCCTTGGTGACACCATATATTTT. Combining the CDR3 with reference TRBV19 and TRBJ1-3 gives the whole variable domain DGGITQSPKYLFRKEGQNVTLSCEQNLNHDAMYWYRQDPGQGLRLIYYSQIVNDFQKGDIAEGYSVSREKKESFPLTVTSAQKNPTAFYLCASLGDTIYFGEGSWLTVV.

The chain is built from TRBV5-1 and TRBJ2-3; no clear D gene. The CDR3 spans 14 residues. Germline CDR1 reads SGHRS; CDR2 reads YFSETQ. The ends were cut back, 7 bases at V and 5 bases at J, with 17 bases in the middle. The CDR3, as DNA: TGCGCCAGCCAATCGGGCGGAAAGTTAGATACGCAGTATTTT. It codes for CASQSGGKLDTQYF. Complete variable domain (other parts from reference TRBV5-1 and TRBJ2-3): KAGVTQTPRYLIKTRGQQVTLSCSPISGHRSVSWYQQTPGQGLQFLFEYFSETQRNKGNFPGRFSGRQFSNSRSEMNVSTLELGDSALYLCASQSGGKLDTQYFGPGTRLTVL.

The chain combines TRBV6-1 with TRBJ2-7, with a tentative D call TRBD1 (6 bases). Per the germline V gene, CDR1 is MNHNS and CDR2 is SASEGT. The CDR3 extends over 13 amino acids. Trimming took 7 bases from V and 0 from J, leaving 10 bases between them. CDR3 nucleotide sequence: TGTGCCAGCAATAAGGGGGTCTCCTACGAGCAGTACTTC. Protein sequence: CASNKGVSYEQYF.